This passage covers 21 T cell receptor beta chains from one sample sequenced in a study of T cell responses to AZD1222 COVID-19 vaccine (dated by TCRdb to 2020 to 2022). The library relied on the immunoSEQ multiplex PCR assay. Imported from immuneACCESS, the table was reduced by TCRdb to in-frame sequences with V and J called. These copies leave out some clones; in studies compared against another copy, an unresolved V gene accounts for under half, and the cause of the remainder is not known. Counted in this sample were 83,000 or so clones; approximately 91% of them appeared once. The ten largest clonotypes hold 6.9% of the sample. The sample's time point label, in plain terms: about 28 days (+/-7) after the second vaccine dose. The source material was peripheral blood, sampled 28 days after the second AZD1222 dose. All receptors derive from an adult who received the AZD1222 COVID-19 vaccine.

This rearrangement joins TRBV5-1 to TRBJ1-5, with D possibly TRBD1 on 5 matching bases. Germline values: CDR1 SGHRS, CDR2 YFSETQ. V lost 1 base and J lost 2, with 7 bases in between. The CDR3 extends over 14 amino acids. CDR3 nucleotide sequence: TGCGCCAGCAGCTTGACAGGAGGCAATCAGCCCCAGCATTTT. It translates to CASSLTGGNQPQHF.

This rearrangement joins TRBV29-1 to TRBJ2-1; 8 bases match TRBD2. The V and J ends lost 2 bases and 4 bases, in that order; junction bases with no gene match: 7. The CDR3 covers 15 residues. Germline assignment: CDR1 SQVTM and CDR2 ANQGSEA. The CDR3 reads CSVESSSGPYNEQFF. CDR3 bases: TGCAGCGTTGAATCTTCTAGCGGGCCTTACAATGAGCAGTTCTTC.

The chain joins TRBV3-1 (or the pseudogene TRBV3-2) to TRBJ1-2, with 8 bases lining up with TRBD1. The CDR3 covers 16 residues. With 0 bases clipped from V and 4 bases from J, the junction kept 7 bases outside the gene matches. Looked up from germline, CDR1 is LGHDT and CDR2 is YNNKEL (reference sequence). The chain's CDR3 is CASSQEYWDRTYGYTF. CDR3 coding DNA: TGTGCCAGCAGCCAAGAGTATTGGGACAGGACCTATGGCTACACCTTC.

The J gene is TRBJ2-1, the V gene TRBV6-5, with 7 bases matching TRBD2. The CDR3 length is 15 residues. Germline trimming cut 2 bases from V and 6 bases from J; bases unmatched to any gene: 7. The germline gives CDR1 MNHEY, CDR2 SVGAGI. The CDR3 coding sequence is TGTGCCAGCAGTTACGGACTTGGGGGGGTCAATGAGCAGTTCTTC. Residues: CASSYGLGGVNEQFF.

This sequence joins TRBV10-3 and TRBJ2-3; 8 bases align to TRBD2. Looked up from germline, CDR1 is ENHRY and CDR2 is SYGVKD. The CDR3 has 16 residues. With V trimmed by 3 bases and J by 4 bases, 9 bases remained unmatched. CDR3: CAISDEGTSLSDTQYF. CDR3 DNA sequence: TGTGCCATCAGTGACGAGGGGACTAGTTTATCAGATACGCAGTATTTT.

The J gene is TRBJ2-1, the V gene TRBV5-1, with 15 bases fitting TRBD2. The J segment lost 8 bases and the V segment lost 4 bases, leaving 13 bases of the junction unmatched. CDR3 size: 18 residues. Germline V CDR1 and CDR2: SGHRS, YFSETQ. The CDR3 protein is CASSPGLAGGGVMDEQFF. In DNA, the CDR3 is TGCGCCAGCAGCCCGGGACTAGCGGGAGGTGGGGTTATGGATGAGCAGTTCTTC. Supplemented by reference TRBV5-1 and TRBJ2-1, the full variable domain reads KAGVTQTPRYLIKTRGQQVTLSCSPISGHRSVSWYQQTPGQGLQFLFEYFSETQRNKGNFPGRFSGRQFSNSRSEMNVSTLELGDSALYLCASSPGLAGGGVMDEQFFGPGTRLTVL.

This chain links TRBV12-5 with TRBJ1-5, with a weak D call TRBD1 (5 bases). CDR1 is LGHNT and CDR2 is FRNRAP in the germline V gene. Trimming pared 1 base from V and 0 bases from J, leaving 13 bases between. The CDR3 is 17 residues long. CDR3 loop: CASGLGSGMDSNQPQHF. For the CDR3, the DNA is TGTGCTAGTGGTTTGGGGTCAGGGATGGATAGCAATCAGCCCCAGCATTTT.

V gene TRBV18 combines with J gene TRBJ2-1; tentative D call: TRBD2 (6 bases). The CDR3 has 13 amino acids. From germline, CDR1 is KGHSH and CDR2 LQKENI. Trimming cost V 3 bases and J 3 bases, with 6 bases left between them. The CDR3 sequence: CASSPEGYNEQFF. DNA of the CDR3: TGTGCCAGCTCACCGGAGGGCTACAATGAGCAGTTCTTC.

The rearrangement joins TRBV28 to TRBJ1-5; D gene uncertain. The V gene's germline CDR1 is MDHEN and CDR2 SYDVKM. V lost 6 bases to trimming and J lost 4 bases, with 7 bases between them. The CDR3 totals 12 residues. CDR3 protein: CASSLGNQPQHF. The CDR3 bases are TGTGCCAGCAGCCTGGGGAATCAGCCCCAGCATTTT.

This chain links TRBV20-1 with TRBJ1-1; 9 nucleotides line up with TRBD1. The length of the CDR3 is 14 residues. The germline V gene encodes CDR1 DFQATT and CDR2 SNEGSKA (reference sequence). V was clipped by 3 bases and J by 4 bases; unmatched bases: 6. The CDR3, as DNA: TGCAGTGCTAGTAACAGGGGGCAGGTCACTGAAGCTTTCTTT. It codes for CSASNRGQVTEAFF.

The chain combines TRBV2 with TRBJ1-1; a possible D gene is TRBD1 (6 bases). The CDR3 consists of 13 residues. Trimming left V 5 bases short and J 6 bases short, with 13 bases between. Germline CDR1 is SNHLY and CDR2 is FYNNEI. Written as DNA, the CDR3 is TGTGCCAGCAGTTGGACGGAGGGGGCTGAAGCTTTCTTT. Amino acids: CASSWTEGAEAFF.

The chain combines TRBV6-6 with TRBJ2-7; D is possibly TRBD2 (5 bases). V was pared by 8 bases and J by 3 bases, with 14 bases between. The CDR3 runs 13 residues. Germline values: CDR1 MNHNY, CDR2 SVGAGI (reference sequence). The CDR3 nucleotides are TGTGCCAGCCGAGCGGTGGGGATCTACGAGCAGTACTTC. The encoded protein is CASRAVGIYEQYF.

CDR3 sequence (DNA): TGTGCCAGCAGCTTACAGGGGTTTTATGAGCAGTTCTTC. Its protein is CASSLQGFYEQFF. The chain has TRBV7-9 and TRBJ2-1; possibly TRBD1 for D (6 bases). The germline CDR1 and CDR2 sequences are SEHNR and FQNEAQ (reference sequence). The CDR3 consists of 13 residues. Between the trimmed V and J ends, which lost 2 bases and 8 bases, there was a span of 10 bases.

The rearrangement uses TRBV9 and TRBJ2-7; 7 nucleotides match TRBD1. Germline-derived CDR1 and CDR2 are SGDLS and YYNGEE. The CDR3 contains 16 residues. After removal of 0 bases from V and 2 bases from J, the junction contained 8 bases not matched to a gene. The DNA for the CDR3 is TGTGCCAGCAGCGTAGGACAGGGAAATACAGCCTACGAGCAGTACTTC. This sequence encodes CASSVGQGNTAYEQYF.

This chain joins TRBV5-4 and TRBJ2-2; D is possibly TRBD1 or TRBD2 (5 bases each). The CDR3 runs 17 residues. Trimming left V 5 bases short and J 0 bases short, with 17 bases between. The germline V gene encodes CDR1 SGHNT and CDR2 YYREEE (reference sequence). The CDR3 region has the DNA TGTGCCAGCAGATTGAGTACCGGGACCACGAACACCGGGGAGCTGTTTTTT. It encodes CASRLSTGTTNTGELFF.

V usage is TRBV11-2 and J usage is TRBJ2-1, with 8 bases aligning to TRBD2. The CDR3 is 16 amino acids. Trimming at V came to 2 bases and at J to 2 bases, leaving 5 bases not matched to a gene. The germline CDR1 and CDR2 sequences are SGHAT and FQNNGV. CDR3 region: CASSLRSGRPYNEQFF. Written as DNA, the CDR3 is TGTGCCAGCAGCTTACGGAGCGGGAGACCCTACAATGAGCAGTTCTTC.

The CDR3 here is CASSQEPTGGNTEAFF. For the CDR3, the DNA is TGCGCCAGCAGCCAAGAGCCGACAGGGGGGAACACTGAAGCTTTCTTT. The chain joins TRBV4-3 to TRBJ1-1; 9 nucleotides align to TRBD1. CDR3 length: 16 amino acids. CDR1 LGHNA and CDR2 YSLEER come from the germline V gene. V was clipped by 0 bases and J by 1 base; unmatched bases: 3.

To note about this clone: Because the CDR3's place on the DNA is in doubt, the DNA is left out and the CDR3 is given as listed by TCRdb. The chain links TRBV5-3 to TRBJ1-6. TRBV5-3 is an open reading frame whose function is uncertain. Ends included, the CDR3 has 17 residues. CDR3 region: CVPEAWKLGNYNSPLHF.

The chain uses TRBV5-5 and TRBJ1-5, with 10 bases aligning to TRBD1. V lost 2 bases, J lost 4 bases, and 6 bases stayed unmatched. The CDR3 has 16 residues. The germline V gene has CDR1 SGHKS and CDR2 YYEKEE (reference sequence). This chain's CDR3 is CASSFRGQGENQPQHF. DNA of the CDR3: TGTGCCAGCAGCTTCCGCGGACAGGGGGAGAATCAGCCCCAGCATTTT.

This clone appeared a few times. The rearrangement joins TRBV6-2 or TRBV6-3 to TRBJ2-3, with D possibly matching TRBD2 (5 bases). The germline CDR1 and CDR2 sequences are MNHEY and SVGEGT. The CDR3 consists of 16 residues. V lost 0 bases and J lost 0, with 10 bases in between. For the CDR3, the DNA is TGTGCCAGCAGTTACTCCCCCCAGCGGAGCACAGATACGCAGTATTTT. Residues: CASSYSPQRSTDTQYF.

The rearrangement uses TRBV4-1 and TRBJ1-4; 10 positions agree with TRBD1. CDR3 length: 17 residues. V lost 2 bases, J lost 1 base, and 4 bases stayed unmatched. CDR1 and CDR2 (germline): MGHRA, YSYEKL. This CDR3 is CASSQSGQGKTNEKLFF. CDR3 sequence (DNA): TGCGCCAGCAGCCAATCGGGACAGGGGAAAACTAATGAAAAACTGTTTTTT.